The entry that follows covers one TCR beta chain sequence. Its specificity is unknown. These data originate in a study of shared clonotypes between healthy human individuals. Caucasian adults residing in Nashville, Tennessee made up all the donors. Study results and limitations: Having only a few donors restricted how much genetic and exposure-history diversity was captured.

Profiling relied on immunoSEQ multiplex PCR, and the TCRdb table lists in-frame clones only, not all of them. The table has 450,000 to 500,000 clones, 81% seen once. The CDR3 has 18 amino acids. CDR1 is KGHSH, CDR2 LQKENI, per germline. Trimming pared 2 bases from V and 0 bases from J, leaving 14 bases between. Sequencing input: PBMCs. This chain links TRBV18 with TRBJ2-6; no clear D. The TCR comes from a woman between 40 and 50 years old in good health. Some clones in this sample may be carry-over from other donors' samples. CDR3 amino acids: CASSPKVGPFSGANVLTF. CDR3 sequence (DNA): TGTGCCAGCTCACCAAAAGTTGGGCCGTTCTCTGGGGCCAACGTCCTGACTTTC.